This T cell receptor beta chain was found in a study of molecular identifiers for immune sequencing clone quantification. In the study overall: Four of five RNA aliquots from approximately 20,000 or 98,000 naive CD8 T cells were sequenced.

The sample holds many counts of this clonotype. Its antigen is as yet unknown. TCRdb passed the PCR reads through MiXCR, listing each CDR3 protein once. The repertoire has hundreds of thousands of distinct CDR3 sequences, roughly 25% of them found once; the top ten carry about 0.84%. Germline assignment: CDR1 SGHRS and CDR2 YFSETQ. Trimming shortened V by 0 bases and J by 0 bases, and 12 bases separated the two germline ends. The CDR3 is 16 amino acids. General observations from the study: Clones with over 20 RNA copies captured over 98% of effector molecules but under 1% of naive ones.

This clonotype originated in a human donor in good health. Some libraries in this study had Jurkat cell RNA spiked in. The V call is TRBV5-1, the J call TRBJ1-1, with D perhaps TRBD1 (5 bases). Sequenced input: naive CD8+ T cells from blood, with Jurkat cell RNA spiked in. Subset of the sample: FACS-sorted CD8+CD4-CCR7+CD45RA+ naive T cells. The chain's CDR3 is CASSLVGRVMNTEAFF. The CDR3 coding sequence is TGCGCCAGCAGCTTGGTCGGCAGGGTGATGAACACTGAAGCTTTCTTT. The whole variable domain, remainder taken from reference TRBV5-1 and TRBJ1-1, is KAGVTQTPRYLIKTRGQQVTLSCSPISGHRSVSWYQQTPGQGLQFLFEYFSETQRNKGNFPGRFSGRQFSNSRSEMNVSTLELGDSALYLCASSLVGRVMNTEAFFGQGTRLTVV.